Listed below are T cell receptor beta chains from one sample, sequenced in a study of chemoradiotherapy in HPV16-positive cancers. Generated by immunoSEQ multiplex PCR, the TCRdb table keeps only in-frame clones and is missing some. The table lists just over 7,500 clones, about 79% of them singletons, with 2.5% to 3% in the top ten. Material: blood, obtained from a patient who underwent chemoradiotherapy. All receptors come from a human donor with HPV-associated anogenital cancer. The CDR3 runs from the conserved cysteine through the conserved F or W. The order of the fields is J gene, clone size, D gene, V gene, CDR3 protein, CDR3 DNA. D genes are given only for firm matches. Part of the rows lack a size; the others show once, few, many or a class for expanded clones.

J: TRBJ1-6
size: -
D: TRBD1
V: TRBV5-5
CDR3: CASSSRAQGAMDHNSPLHF
DNA: TGTGCCAGCAGCTCCCGGGCCCAGGGGGCGATGGATCATAATTCACCCCTCCACTTT

J: TRBJ2-5
size: -
D: -
V: TRBV19
CDR3: CASSISQETQYF
DNA: TGTGCCAGTAGTATCTCACAAGAGACCCAGTACTTC

J: TRBJ2-1
size: -
D: TRBD2
V: TRBV11-3
CDR3: CASSFGLAGGYNEQFF
DNA: TGTGCCAGCAGCTTCGGACTAGCGGGGGGGTACAATGAGCAGTTCTTC

J: TRBJ1-1
size: once
D: TRBD1
V: TRBV2
CDR3: CASSEGQGVSEAFF
DNA: TGTGCCAGCAGTGAGGGACAGGGGGTATCTGAAGCTTTCTTT

J: TRBJ1-2
size: few
D: -
V: TRBV4-1
CDR3: CASSQDPRGRAPNYGYTF
DNA: TGCGCCAGCAGCCAAGATCCACGAGGGAGGGCTCCTAACTATGGCTACACCTTC

J: TRBJ2-7
size: -
D: -
V: TRBV6-6
CDR3: CASSYSPYEQYF
DNA: TGTGCCAGCAGTTACTCTCCCTACGAGCAGTACTTC

J: TRBJ1-2
size: -
D: TRBD1
V: TRBV11-2
CDR3: CASSLAGTEGFYGYTF
DNA: TGTGCCAGCAGCTTAGCCGGGACAGAAGGTTTCTATGGCTACACCTTC

J: TRBJ2-4
size: -
D: -
V: TRBV29-1
CDR3: CSVDGGIKNIQYF
DNA: TGCAGCGTTGACGGGGGAATCAAAAACATTCAGTACTTC

J: TRBJ1-4
size: -
D: -
V: TRBV7-6
CDR3: CASSLESSEKLFF
DNA: TGTGCCAGCAGCTTAGAATCGAGTGAAAAACTGTTTTTT

J: TRBJ2-3
size: -
D: -
V: TRBV19
CDR3: CASSILVTFELDITDTQYF
DNA: TGTGCCAGTAGTATTCTTGTAACCTTCGAATTGGACATCACAGATACGCAGTATTTT

J: TRBJ1-1
size: -
D: -
V: TRBV5-1
CDR3: CASSPREGGNTEAFF
DNA: TGCGCCAGCAGCCCCCGGGAAGGGGGAAACACTGAAGCTTTCTTT

J: TRBJ1-3
size: -
D: TRBD1
V: TRBV4-3
CDR3: CASSQEFRGRIGNTIYF
DNA: TGCGCCAGCAGCCAAGAATTCAGGGGGCGTATCGGAAACACCATATATTTT

J: TRBJ2-1
size: -
D: -
V: TRBV9
CDR3: CASSEWTAPDLDNEQFF
DNA: TGTGCCAGCAGCGAATGGACAGCCCCCGACCTCGACAATGAGCAGTTCTTC

J: TRBJ1-1
size: -
D: -
V: TRBV7-9
CDR3: CASSLEGIGTEAFF
DNA: TGTGCCAGCAGCTTAGAGGGTATAGGGACTGAAGCTTTCTTT

J: TRBJ2-3
size: -
D: -
V: TRBV18
CDR3: CASSPGTASTDTQYF
DNA: TGTGCCAGCTCACCAGGGACGGCTAGCACAGATACGCAGTATTTT

J: TRBJ1-1
size: -
D: -
V: TRBV5-1
CDR3: CASSLVSRDTEAFF
DNA: TGCGCCAGCAGCTTGGTTTCCCGGGACACTGAAGCTTTCTTT

J: TRBJ2-7
size: -
D: TRBD1
V: TRBV5-1
CDR3: CASSWDRVYEQYF
DNA: TGCGCCAGCAGCTGGGACAGGGTTTACGAGCAGTACTTC

J: TRBJ1-1
size: -
D: -
V: TRBV28
CDR3: CASTLRTFPDVEAFF
DNA: TGTGCCAGCACCCTAAGGACATTCCCTGATGTTGAAGCTTTCTTT

J: TRBJ2-7
size: once
D: -
V: TRBV11-2
CDR3: CASRWTAEGYEQYF
DNA: TGTGCCAGCAGATGGACAGCTGAGGGCTACGAGCAGTACTTC

J: TRBJ1-1
size: -
D: TRBD1
V: TRBV5-1
CDR3: CASSWTQGAETEAFF
DNA: TGCGCCAGCAGCTGGACCCAGGGGGCAGAGACTGAAGCTTTCTTT

J: TRBJ2-5
size: once
D: TRBD1
V: TRBV6-1
CDR3: CASSEPLGQGASEQETQYF
DNA: TGTGCCAGCAGTGAACCACTTGGACAGGGGGCGTCCGAACAAGAGACCCAGTACTTC

J: TRBJ1-1
size: once
D: -
V: TRBV5-1
CDR3: CASSRTGGRLNTEAFF
DNA: TGCGCCAGCAGCCGGACGGGGGGTCGGCTGAACACTGAAGCTTTCTTT

J: TRBJ2-3
size: -
D: TRBD2
V: TRBV6-4
CDR3: CASSDSSGGASTDTQYF
DNA: TGTGCCAGCAGTGACTCTAGCGGGGGGGCCAGCACAGATACGCAGTATTTT

J: TRBJ1-1
size: -
D: -
V: TRBV19
CDR3: CASSRDGFTEAFF
DNA: TGTGCCAGTAGTCGGGACGGCTTCACTGAAGCTTTCTTT

J: TRBJ1-1
size: -
D: -
V: TRBV6-5
CDR3: CASSYGVATEAFF
DNA: TGTGCCAGCAGTTACGGAGTAGCCACTGAAGCTTTCTTT

J: TRBJ1-5
size: few
D: -
V: TRBV19
CDR3: CASSSGRDQPQHF
DNA: TGTGCCAGTAGTTCGGGACGGGATCAGCCCCAGCATTTT

J: TRBJ1-1
size: -
D: -
V: TRBV7-6
CDR3: CASSLAPVENTEAFF
DNA: TGTGCCAGCAGCTTAGCCCCAGTGGAGAACACTGAAGCTTTCTTT

J: TRBJ2-2
size: -
D: -
V: TRBV19
CDR3: CASSPSRELFF
DNA: TGTGCCAGTAGTCCGAGCCGGGAGCTGTTTTTT

J: TRBJ2-7
size: -
D: -
V: TRBV7-9
CDR3: CASSQTGYEQYF
DNA: TGTGCCAGCAGTCAAACAGGATACGAGCAGTACTTC

J: TRBJ1-1
size: -
D: -
V: TRBV29-1
CDR3: CSVGGDTNTEAFF
DNA: TGCAGCGTTGGGGGGGACACGAACACTGAAGCTTTCTTT

J: TRBJ1-6
size: -
D: -
V: TRBV7-2
CDR3: CASSLAYLGGNSPLHF
DNA: TGTGCCAGCAGCTTAGCGTACTTAGGGGGAAATTCACCCCTCCACTTT

J: TRBJ1-2
size: -
D: -
V: TRBV2
CDR3: CASSEGGYGYTF
DNA: TGTGCCAGCAGTGAGGGGGGCTATGGCTACACCTTC

J: TRBJ2-5
size: -
D: -
V: TRBV7-6
CDR3: CASSLASAGLGETQYF
DNA: TGTGCCAGCAGCTTAGCTTCAGCAGGGCTAGGAGAGACCCAGTACTTC

J: TRBJ2-4
size: few
D: TRBD1
V: TRBV7-9
CDR3: CASSFTGAAKNIQYF
DNA: TGTGCCAGCAGCTTTACAGGGGCGGCCAAAAACATTCAGTACTTC

J: TRBJ2-1
size: -
D: TRBD1
V: TRBV7-6
CDR3: CAVGQGSMSSYNEQFF
DNA: TGTGCCGTCGGACAGGGCTCCATGAGCTCCTACAATGAGCAGTTCTTC

J: TRBJ2-2
size: once
D: -
V: TRBV27
CDR3: CASSLSAGELFF
DNA: TGTGCCAGCAGTTTATCAGCCGGGGAGCTGTTTTTT

J: TRBJ1-1
size: -
D: -
V: TRBV19
CDR3: CASSMGYDEAFF
DNA: TGTGCCAGTAGTATGGGGTATGATGAAGCTTTCTTT

J: TRBJ2-7
size: -
D: -
V: TRBV19
CDR3: CASTPTGGGLNEQYF
DNA: TGTGCCAGTACCCCGACAGGAGGGGGGCTGAACGAGCAGTACTTC

J: TRBJ1-3
size: -
D: -
V: TRBV5-1
CDR3: CASSLYPTEDSGNTIYF
DNA: TGCGCCAGCAGCTTGTATCCCACCGAGGACTCTGGAAACACCATATATTTT

J: TRBJ2-5
size: -
D: TRBD2
V: TRBV2
CDR3: CASSASSGEETQYF
DNA: TGTGCCAGCAGCGCCTCTAGCGGAGAAGAGACCCAGTACTTC

J: TRBJ1-6
size: few
D: -
V: TRBV19
CDR3: CASSVGVYNSPLHF
DNA: TGTGCCAGTAGTGTGGGGGTCTATAATTCACCCCTCCACTTT

J: TRBJ2-6
size: -
D: -
V: TRBV5-5
CDR3: CASSLSGSGANVLTF
DNA: TGTGCCAGCAGCTTGTCGGGCTCTGGGGCCAACGTCCTGACTTTC

J: TRBJ2-1
size: -
D: -
V: TRBV11-3
CDR3: CASSFRGINEQFF
DNA: TGTGCCAGCAGCTTTAGGGGGATAAATGAGCAGTTCTTC

J: TRBJ2-1
size: -
D: -
V: TRBV20-1
CDR3: CSAPRGREQFF
DNA: TGCAGTGCCCCGAGGGGACGTGAGCAGTTCTTC

J: TRBJ2-7
size: -
D: -
V: TRBV7-2
CDR3: CASSLSSYEQYF
DNA: TGTGCCAGCAGCCTGAGCTCCTACGAGCAGTACTTC

J: TRBJ1-1
size: -
D: -
V: TRBV7-9
CDR3: CASSLALGVSEAFF
DNA: TGTGCCAGCAGCTTAGCGCTCGGGGTCTCTGAAGCTTTCTTT

J: TRBJ2-3
size: -
D: TRBD2
V: TRBV2
CDR3: CASNPGLVTPGTQYF
DNA: TGTGCCAGCAACCCGGGACTAGTAACCCCTGGTACGCAGTATTTT

J: TRBJ2-2
size: -
D: -
V: TRBV6-5
CDR3: CASSSQGLFTGELFF
DNA: TGTGCCAGCAGTTCACAAGGACTTTTCACCGGGGAGCTGTTTTTT

J: TRBJ2-7
size: -
D: TRBD1
V: TRBV14
CDR3: CASSRTYTGGDPYEQYF
DNA: TGTGCCAGCAGCCGCACTTATACAGGGGGCGATCCCTACGAGCAGTACTTC

J: TRBJ1-3
size: -
D: -
V: TRBV7-8
CDR3: CASSLVGAGNTIYF
DNA: TGTGCCAGCAGCTTAGTTGGGGCTGGAAACACCATATATTTT

J: TRBJ1-1
size: -
D: -
V: TRBV11-3
CDR3: CASSLTTDHEAFF
DNA: TGTGCCAGCAGCTTAACGACAGATCACGAAGCTTTCTTT

J: TRBJ2-5
size: -
D: TRBD2
V: TRBV5-4
CDR3: CASSLSSGGPQETQYF
DNA: TGTGCCAGCAGCTTATCTAGCGGGGGCCCCCAAGAGACCCAGTACTTC

J: TRBJ2-4
size: -
D: -
V: TRBV5-6
CDR3: CASSPVGAKNIQYF
DNA: TGTGCCAGCAGCCCCGTAGGGGCCAAAAACATTCAGTACTTC

J: TRBJ2-2
size: -
D: TRBD1
V: TRBV6-4
CDR3: CASSPQGARYTGELFF
DNA: TGTGCCAGCAGCCCACAGGGGGCGAGGTACACCGGGGAGCTGTTTTTT

J: TRBJ1-1
size: -
D: -
V: TRBV10-3
CDR3: CAISESSGGNEAFF
DNA: TGTGCCATCAGTGAGTCGTCGGGGGGCAATGAAGCTTTCTTT

J: TRBJ2-2
size: -
D: TRBD1
V: TRBV7-3
CDR3: CASSSISGTGFTGELFF
DNA: TGTGCCAGCAGCTCAATCTCCGGGACAGGGTTTACCGGGGAGCTGTTTTTT

J: TRBJ2-3
size: -
D: TRBD1
V: TRBV9
CDR3: CASSVVAGGGYTQYF
DNA: TGTGCCAGCAGCGTAGTTGCAGGGGGCGGATATACGCAGTATTTT

J: TRBJ1-4
size: -
D: -
V: TRBV6-1
CDR3: CASSEVGATNEKLFF
DNA: TGTGCCAGCAGTGAAGTGGGTGCAACTAATGAAAAACTGTTTTTT

J: TRBJ2-2
size: -
D: -
V: TRBV5-1
CDR3: CASSLQEVTGELFF
DNA: TGCGCCAGCAGCTTGCAGGAAGTCACCGGGGAGCTGTTTTTT